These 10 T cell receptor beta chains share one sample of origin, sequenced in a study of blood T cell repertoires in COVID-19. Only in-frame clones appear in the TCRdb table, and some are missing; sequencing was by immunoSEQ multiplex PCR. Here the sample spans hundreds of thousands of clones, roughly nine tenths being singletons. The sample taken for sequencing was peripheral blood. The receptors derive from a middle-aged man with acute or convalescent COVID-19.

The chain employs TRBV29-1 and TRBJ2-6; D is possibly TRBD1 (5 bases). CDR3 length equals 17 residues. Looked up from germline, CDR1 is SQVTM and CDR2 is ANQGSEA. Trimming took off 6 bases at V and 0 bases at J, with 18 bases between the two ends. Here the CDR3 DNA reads TGCAGCGTCCTGGGCAGGACACCCCCCTCTGGGGCCAACGTCCTGACTTTC. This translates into CSVLGRTPPSGANVLTF.

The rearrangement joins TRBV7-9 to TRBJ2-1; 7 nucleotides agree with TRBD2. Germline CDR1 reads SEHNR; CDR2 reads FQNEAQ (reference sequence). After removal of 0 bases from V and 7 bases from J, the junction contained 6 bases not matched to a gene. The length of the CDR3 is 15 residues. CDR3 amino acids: CASSLAASGLNEQFF. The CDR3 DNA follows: TGTGCCAGCAGCTTAGCGGCTAGCGGTTTAAATGAGCAGTTCTTC.

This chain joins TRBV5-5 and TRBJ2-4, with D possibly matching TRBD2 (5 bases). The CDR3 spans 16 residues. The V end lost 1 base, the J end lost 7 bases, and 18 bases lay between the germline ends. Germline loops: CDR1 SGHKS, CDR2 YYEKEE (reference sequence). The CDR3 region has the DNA TGTGCCAGCAGCTTGTTGTTAACGGGTGGGGAGAACATTCAGTACTTC. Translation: CASSLLLTGGENIQYF.

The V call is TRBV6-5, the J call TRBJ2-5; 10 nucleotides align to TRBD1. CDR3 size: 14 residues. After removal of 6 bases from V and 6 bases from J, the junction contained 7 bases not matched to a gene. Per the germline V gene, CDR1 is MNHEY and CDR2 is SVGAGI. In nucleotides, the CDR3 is TGTGCCAGCAGACGGGACAGGGGTGAACAGACCCAGTACTTC. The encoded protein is CASRRDRGEQTQYF.

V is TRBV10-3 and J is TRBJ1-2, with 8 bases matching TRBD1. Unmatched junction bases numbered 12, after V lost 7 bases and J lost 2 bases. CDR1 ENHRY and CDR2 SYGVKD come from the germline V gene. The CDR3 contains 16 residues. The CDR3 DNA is TGTGCCATCACGGACCCAGGACAGGGTGGAAACTATGGCTACACCTTC. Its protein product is CAITDPGQGGNYGYTF.

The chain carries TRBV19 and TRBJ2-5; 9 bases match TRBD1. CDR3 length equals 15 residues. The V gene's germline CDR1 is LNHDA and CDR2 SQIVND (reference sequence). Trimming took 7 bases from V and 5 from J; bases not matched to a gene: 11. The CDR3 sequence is CASIPGTGTGETQYF. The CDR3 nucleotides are TGTGCCAGTATTCCTGGGACAGGGACCGGCGAGACCCAGTACTTC.

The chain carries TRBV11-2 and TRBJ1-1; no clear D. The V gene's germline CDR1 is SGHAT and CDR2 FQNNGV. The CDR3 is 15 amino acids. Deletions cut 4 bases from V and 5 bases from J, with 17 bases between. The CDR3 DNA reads TGTGCCAGCAGCTCTTCCCCCATCCGGGGAACTGAAGCTTTCTTT. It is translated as CASSSSPIRGTEAFF.

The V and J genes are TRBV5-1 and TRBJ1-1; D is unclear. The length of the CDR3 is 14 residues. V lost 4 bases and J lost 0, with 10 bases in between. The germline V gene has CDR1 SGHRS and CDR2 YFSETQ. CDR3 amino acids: CASSPQDLNTEAFF. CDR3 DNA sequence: TGCGCCAGCAGCCCACAAGATCTGAACACTGAAGCTTTCTTT.

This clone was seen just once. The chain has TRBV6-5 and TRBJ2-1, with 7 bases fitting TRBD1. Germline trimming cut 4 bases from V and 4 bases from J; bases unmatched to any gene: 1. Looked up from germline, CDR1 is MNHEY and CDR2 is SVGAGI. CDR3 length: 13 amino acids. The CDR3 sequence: CASSWTGYNEQFF. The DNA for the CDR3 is TGTGCCAGCAGTTGGACAGGTTACAATGAGCAGTTCTTC.

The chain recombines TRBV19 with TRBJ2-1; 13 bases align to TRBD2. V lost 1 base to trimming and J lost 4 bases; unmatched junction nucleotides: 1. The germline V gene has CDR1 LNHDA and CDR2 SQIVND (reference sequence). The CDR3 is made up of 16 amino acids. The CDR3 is CASSIGGLAGYNEQFF. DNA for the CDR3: TGTGCCAGTAGTATAGGGGGACTAGCGGGGTACAATGAGCAGTTCTTC.